The 22 T cell receptor beta chains given below trace back to one sample, sequenced in a study of blood T cell repertoires in COVID-19. Clones were sequenced by immunoSEQ multiplex PCR, and TCRdb holds only the in-frame ones, with some missing. The data show some 350,000 clones, around 89% seen once. The sample taken for sequencing was peripheral blood. The receptors derive from a man between 18 and 35 years old with active or convalescent COVID-19.

Concerning this clone itself: Other DNA sequences within the sample encode an identical CDR3. V and J are TRBV27 and TRBJ2-2, with D uncertain. The CDR3 sequence is 14 residues long. Germline loops: CDR1 MNHEY, CDR2 SMNVEV (reference sequence). Trimming shortened V by 0 bases and J by 3 bases, and 5 bases separated the two germline ends. The CDR3: CASSLSLYTGELFF. In DNA form, the CDR3 reads TGTGCCAGCAGTTTATCCCTCTACACCGGGGAGCTGTTTTTT.

The CDR3 DNA reads TGTGCCAGTAGTTCAACCGGGACAGGGATCGGGGAGCAGTACTTC. Residues: CASSSTGTGIGEQYF. The J gene is TRBJ2-7, the V gene TRBV19, with TRBD1 matching over 9 bases. With 5 bases clipped from V and 7 bases from J, the junction kept 12 bases outside the gene matches. Germline V gives CDR1 LNHDA, CDR2 SQIVND (reference sequence). The CDR3 runs to 15 residues.

V and J are TRBV15 and TRBJ2-7; unclear D gene. The CDR3 is 14 residues long. Trimming shortened V by 5 bases and J by 2 bases, and 13 bases separated the two germline ends. The germline V gene encodes CDR1 LNHNV and CDR2 YYDKDF (reference sequence). CDR3 loop: CATSAVPETYEQYF. The DNA of the CDR3 is TGTGCCACCAGCGCCGTTCCGGAGACCTACGAGCAGTACTTC. Looking up the rest from reference TRBV15 and TRBJ2-7 gives the full variable domain: DAMVIQNPRYQVTQFGKPVTLSCSQTLNHNVMYWYQQKSSQAPKLLFHYYDKDFNNEADTPDNFQSRRPNTSFCFLDIRSPGLGDTAMYLCATSAVPETYEQYFGPGTRLTVT.

This clone was seen just once. The chain links TRBV27 to TRBJ2-1, with 9 bases lining up with TRBD2. The length of the CDR3 is 16 residues. From germline, CDR1 is MNHEY and CDR2 SMNVEV (reference sequence). V gave up 2 bases and J gave up 0 bases; unmatched junction bases: 2. Written as DNA, the CDR3 is TGTGCCAGCAGTTTAGGGCGGGGGGGCTCCTACAATGAGCAGTTCTTC. Its translation is CASSLGRGGSYNEQFF.

This chain joins TRBV11-2 and TRBJ2-1, with D tentatively TRBD2 (5 bases). This CDR3 contains 12 residues. V was clipped by 1 base and J by 15 bases, with 13 bases between them. Germline V gene sequence: CDR1 SGHAT, CDR2 FQNNGV. The CDR3 region has the DNA TGTGCCAGCAGCTTAGGATCCGGACTGCTGTTCTTC. Its translation is CASSLGSGLLFF.

The chain recombines TRBV7-3 with TRBJ2-3; 9 bases agree with TRBD2. From germline, CDR1 is SGHTA and CDR2 FQGTGA. Trimming removed 0 bases from V and 5 bases from J; junction bases left unmatched: 9. This CDR3 region has 17 residues. The CDR3 spells CASSLTSAGGPQDTQYF. For the CDR3, the DNA is TGTGCCAGCAGCTTAACGTCCGCGGGAGGGCCGCAAGATACGCAGTATTTT.

In this sample, this clone turned up once. The CDR3 loop is CASRPTGAPTDTQYF. CDR3 DNA: TGTGCCAGTAGGCCTACAGGGGCTCCGACAGATACGCAGTATTTT. The chain carries TRBV19 and TRBJ2-3; 7 bases are a match to TRBD1. V shed 6 bases, J shed 3 bases, and the junction held 9 bases outside the gene matches. The CDR3 is 15 residues long. Germline V gene data show CDR1 as LNHDA and CDR2 as SQIVND (reference sequence). Full variable domain (remainder filled in from reference TRBV19 and TRBJ2-3): DGGITQSPKYLFRKEGQNVTLSCEQNLNHDAMYWYRQDPGQGLRLIYYSQIVNDFQKGDIAEGYSVSREKKESFPLTVTSAQKNPTAFYLCASRPTGAPTDTQYFGPGTRLTVL.

The rearrangement joins TRBV3-1 (or the pseudogene TRBV3-2) to TRBJ1-2; 9 bases line up with TRBD1. J lost 8 bases, V lost 4 bases, and 8 bases had no gene match. Germline CDR1 and CDR2: LGHDT and YNNKEL (reference sequence). The CDR3 contains 14 residues. CDR3 region: CASSLETGGEGYTF. The CDR3 region has the DNA TGTGCCAGCAGCCTCGAGACAGGGGGGGAGGGCTACACCTTC.

The chain links TRBV7-8 to TRBJ1-2; D is undetermined. This CDR3 comprises 12 residues. Germline V gene sequence: CDR1 SGHVS, CDR2 FQNEAQ. With 5 bases removed from V and 8 bases from J, the gap between germline ends came to 12 bases. CDR3 sequence reads: CASSPLPEGYTF. The CDR3 DNA reads TGTGCCAGCAGCCCCCTTCCCGAGGGCTACACCTTC.

The chain employs TRBV12-5 and TRBJ2-3; weak D call: TRBD2 (6 bases). This CDR3 has 19 amino acids. CDR1 is LGHNT and CDR2 is FRNRAP in the germline V gene. Trimming took 5 bases from V and 1 from J, leaving 25 bases between them. The CDR3: CASGLGSGLQASGTDTQYF. The CDR3 DNA is TGTGCTAGTGGTCTAGGATCGGGACTCCAGGCTAGCGGCACAGATACGCAGTATTTT.

The chain recombines TRBV3-1 (or the pseudogene TRBV3-2) with TRBJ2-1; D is perhaps TRBD2 (5 bases). CDR3 length: 14 residues. CDR1 LGHDT and CDR2 YNNKEL come from the germline V gene (reference sequence). Trimming shortened V by 4 bases and J by 4 bases, and 11 bases separated the two germline ends. The CDR3 coding sequence is TGTGCCAGCAGCCCCAGGACTGGTTACAATGAGCAGTTCTTC. Its protein product is CASSPRTGYNEQFF.

The J gene is TRBJ2-5, the V gene TRBV3-1 (or the pseudogene TRBV3-2), with 10 bases aligning to TRBD2. The CDR3 contains 18 residues. Per germline, CDR1 LGHDT and CDR2 YNNKEL (reference sequence). The trim removed 1 base at V and 0 bases at J, leaving 8 bases unmatched. Here the CDR3 DNA reads TGTGCCAGCAGCCAAGGTCCCATACTAGCGGGGTACCAAGAGACCCAGTACTTC. Encoded protein: CASSQGPILAGYQETQYF.

The chain recombines TRBV7-3 with TRBJ2-1, with 8 bases identical to TRBD2. V shed 5 bases and J 6 bases; nucleotides not matched to a gene: 6. The length of the CDR3 is 14 residues. CDR1 is SGHTA, CDR2 FQGTGA, per germline. CDR3 amino acids: CASSLGLALNEQFF. CDR3 DNA: TGTGCCAGCAGCCTCGGACTAGCCCTCAATGAGCAGTTCTTC.

J is TRBJ2-7 and V is TRBV27, with D unclear. V shed 10 bases and J shed 3 bases, with 19 bases lying between them. Germline CDR1 and CDR2: MNHEY and SMNVEV (reference sequence). The CDR3 sequence is 14 residues long. In DNA, the CDR3 is TGTGCCACCCAGCTTTACCCCGGCGGCTACGAGCAGTACTTC. This translates into CATQLYPGGYEQYF.

J is TRBJ1-2 and V is TRBV11-1, with TRBD1 as a possible D gene (6 bases). The CDR3 contains 15 residues. V was clipped by 5 bases and J by 0 bases, with 13 bases between them. Germline lookup yields CDR1 SGHAT and CDR2 FQDESV (reference sequence). As DNA, the CDR3 is TGTGCCAGCAGCCCCGACAGGCTCTCTAACTATGGCTACACCTTC. The encoded protein is CASSPDRLSNYGYTF.

This chain joins TRBV9 and TRBJ2-3; TRBD2 is a possible D gene (6 bases). Per germline, CDR1 SGDLS and CDR2 YYNGEE. The V gene lost 4 bases and the J gene lost 5 bases, with 14 bases spanning the gap. The CDR3 consists of 14 residues. In DNA, the CDR3 is TGTGCCAGCAGCCCCTCGGGACTGGTAGATACGCAGTATTTT. This translates into CASSPSGLVDTQYF.

The chain combines TRBV2 with TRBJ1-4; D is unresolved. V lost 2 bases and J 7 bases, leaving 11 bases between the germline ends. The CDR3 sequence is 14 residues long. Germline CDR1 reads SNHLY; CDR2 reads FYNNEI. CDR3 residues: CASSEWVPGEKLFF. CDR3 nucleotides: TGTGCCAGCAGTGAATGGGTTCCGGGTGAAAAACTGTTTTTT.

The chain joins TRBV6-4 to TRBJ1-2; 11 nucleotides align to TRBD1. The CDR3 is made up of 17 amino acids. Losses at the gene ends were 2 bases for V and 5 bases for J; bases not matched to a gene: 10. CDR1 and CDR2 from the germline V gene are MRHNA and SNTAGT. The chain's CDR3 is CASSDAYGTGGLYGYTF. The DNA for the CDR3 is TGTGCCAGCAGTGACGCTTATGGGACAGGGGGTCTATATGGCTACACCTTC.

V usage is TRBV27 and J usage is TRBJ2-6, with a tentative D call TRBD1 (6 bases). CDR1 is MNHEY, CDR2 SMNVEV, per germline (reference sequence). The V gene lost 10 bases and the J gene lost 1 base, with 11 bases spanning the gap. This CDR3 has 14 residues. This chain's CDR3 is CATQGLSGANVLTF. DNA of the CDR3: TGTGCCACCCAGGGGCTTTCTGGGGCCAACGTCCTGACTTTC.

A word on this clone: Germline is not matched at one junction end, which may reflect a read error. The genes are TRBV2 and TRBJ2-6; possible D gene TRBD1, 5 bases. Germline CDR1 SNHLY, CDR2 FYNNEI. The CDR3 totals 17 residues. The CDR3: CASSENTRGSGANVLTF. Written as DNA, the CDR3 is TGTGCCAGCAGCGAGAACACAAGGGGTTCTGGGGCCAACGTGCTGACTTTC.

This clone was observed once. V usage is TRBV29-1 and J usage is TRBJ2-2; 8 bases match TRBD2. The CDR3 is made up of 17 amino acids. V lost 6 bases to trimming and J lost 0 bases; unmatched junction nucleotides: 12. Germline CDR1 is SQVTM and CDR2 is ANQGSEA. This CDR3 reads CSVRGASGQTNTGELFF. DNA of the CDR3: TGCAGCGTGAGGGGGGCTAGCGGGCAAACGAACACCGGGGAGCTGTTTTTT.

This chain uses TRBV12-1 with TRBJ1-1; the D call TRBD1 from the table was never checked on the DNA. TRBV12-1 is reported as a pseudogene. This CDR3 has 12 amino acids. The chain's CDR3 is CASSETGCEAFF. CDR3 in DNA: TGTGCCAGCAGTGAGACAGGGTGTGAAGCTTTCTTT.